The 24 T cell receptor beta chains reported below all come from one sample, sequenced in a study of blood T cell repertoires in COVID-19. This table comes from immunoSEQ multiplex PCR, and its TCRdb copy is limited to in-frame clones, with some not included. Counted here are 210,000 or so clones, under 80% occurring once; the ten biggest clones make up roughly 13%. Material for sequencing was peripheral blood. These TCRs come from a man in his fifties or sixties who had recovered from COVID-19.

The gene calls are TRBV5-1 and TRBJ2-7; no clear D. This CDR3 contains 11 residues. Germline V gene data show CDR1 as SGHRS and CDR2 as YFSETQ. The V gene lost 1 base and the J gene lost 5 bases, with 4 bases spanning the gap. The DNA for the CDR3 is TGCGCCAGCAGCTTGTCGGACGAGCAGTACTTC. Its translation: CASSLSDEQYF.

The genes are TRBV12-3 or TRBV12-4 and TRBJ2-5, with unresolved D. The CDR3 length is 13 residues. The ends were cut back, 7 bases at V and 4 bases at J, with 13 bases in the middle. CDR3 in amino acids: CASTQGVGETQYF. Written as DNA, the CDR3 is TGTGCCAGCACCCAAGGAGTTGGAGAGACCCAGTACTTC.

In this sample, this clone turned up once. The genes are TRBV6-4 and TRBJ2-2, with no clear D. Germline CDR1 reads MRHNA; CDR2 reads SNTAGT. This CDR3 has 14 residues. Trimming cost V 4 bases and J 2 bases, with 8 bases left between them. CDR3: CASSAGQNTGELFF. CDR3 bases: TGTGCCAGCAGTGCTGGCCAAAACACCGGGGAGCTGTTTTTT.

Points on this clone: The junction departs from germline at one end; a sequencing error may be responsible. The chain carries TRBV7-3 and TRBJ2-7; D remains unclear. This CDR3 has 14 residues. CDR1 is SGHTA, CDR2 FQGTGA, per germline. The CDR3 spells CASSLNPGPYEQYF. CDR3 DNA: TGTGCCAGCAGTTTAAACCCTGGCCCGTACGAGCAGTACTTC.

This clone was picked up a small number of times. The CDR3: CASSPSGTITGELFF. The DNA for the CDR3 is TGTGCCAGCAGCCCCAGCGGGACAATCACCGGGGAGCTGTTTTTT. The chain employs TRBV7-3 and TRBJ2-2; the D gene is possibly TRBD2 (7 bases). CDR1 and CDR2 (germline): SGHTA, FQGTGA. This CDR3 is 15 amino acids long. V dropped 5 bases and J dropped 4 bases, with 14 bases sitting between them.

This clone was observed a few times. The chain is built from TRBV6-1 and TRBJ2-7; 8 bases line up with TRBD2. CDR1 and CDR2 (germline): MNHNS, SASEGT. CDR3 length equals 13 residues. V lost 3 bases and J lost 5; bases outside the gene matches: 3. The CDR3 nucleotides read TGTGCCAGCAGTGACGGGAGGGCCGACGAGCAGTACTTC. Translated: CASSDGRADEQYF.

This chain uses TRBV10-2 with TRBJ1-6; 7 nucleotides match TRBD1. Trimming cost V 6 bases and J 10 bases; bases outside gene matches: 9. The CDR3 totals 14 residues. CDR1 is WSHSY, CDR2 SAAADI, per germline. CDR3 in amino acids: CASRLTGTYSPLHF. The CDR3 DNA follows: TGCGCCAGCAGATTGACAGGGACTTACTCACCCCTCCACTTT.

The gene calls are TRBV6-5 and TRBJ2-7, with TRBD1 matching over 10 bases. Germline CDR1 is MNHEY and CDR2 is SVGAGI. The CDR3 is made up of 14 amino acids. V was pared by 6 bases and J by 6 bases, with 8 bases of the junction left unmatched. This CDR3 is CASSGTGAFREQYF. In DNA, the CDR3 is TGTGCCAGCAGCGGGACAGGGGCCTTTCGCGAGCAGTACTTC.

The V and J genes are TRBV2 and TRBJ2-1; TRBD2 matches 9 bases. The J segment lost 5 bases and the V segment lost 4 bases, leaving 6 bases of the junction unmatched. The germline V gene has CDR1 SNHLY and CDR2 FYNNEI. This CDR3 is 15 amino acids long. CDR3 residues: CASSVSGRSDNEQFF. The CDR3 DNA reads TGTGCCAGCAGTGTGAGCGGGAGGTCCGACAATGAGCAGTTCTTC.

The chain carries TRBV27 and TRBJ1-2; D is perhaps TRBD1 (6 bases). V lost 5 bases and J 4 bases, leaving 11 bases between the germline ends. The CDR3 has 13 amino acids. The germline gives CDR1 MNHEY, CDR2 SMNVEV (reference sequence). CDR3 bases: TGTGCCAGCAGTCCCCGGGACACCTATGGCTACACCTTC. Protein product: CASSPRDTYGYTF.

The rearrangement joins TRBV5-4 to TRBJ2-1; D is perhaps TRBD1 (6 bases). V lost 4 bases to trimming and J lost 3 bases, with 11 bases between them. Germline CDR1 and CDR2: SGHNT and YYREEE (reference sequence). CDR3 length: 14 amino acids. CDR3 sequence reads: CASSPDSYYNEQFF. The CDR3 DNA reads TGTGCCAGCAGCCCGGACAGTTACTACAATGAGCAGTTCTTC.

This clone was observed a single time. The V gene is TRBV21-1, the J gene TRBJ1-3. TRBV21-1 corresponds to a pseudogene. The CDR3 loop spans 24 amino acids. The CDR3 region is CASSKDVRANRGVRPTESGNTIYF. In DNA form, the CDR3 reads TGTGCCAGCAGCAAAGACGTGAGGGCTAACCGCGGGGTGCGACCGACCGAATCAGGAAACACCATATATTTT.

V is TRBV2 and J is TRBJ2-3; TRBD1 matches 8 bases. CDR1 is SNHLY and CDR2 is FYNNEI in the germline V gene. V shed 7 bases, J shed 6 bases, and the junction held 21 bases outside the gene matches. This CDR3 comprises 18 residues. In DNA form, the CDR3 reads TGTGCCAGCAATCGTCGTATACAGGGGGTACTAGTTACGGATACGCAGTATTTT. Translated: CASNRRIQGVLVTDTQYF.

The chain's CDR3 is CASSQDYSPLHF. CDR3 nucleotide sequence: TGTGCCAGCAGCCAGGACTATTCACCCCTCCACTTT. The chain joins TRBV3-1 (or the pseudogene TRBV3-2) to TRBJ1-6, with no clear D. CDR3 length: 12 residues. Germline CDR1 and CDR2: LGHDT and YNNKEL (reference sequence). The V gene lost 3 bases and the J gene lost 8 bases, with 5 bases spanning the gap.

This chain links TRBV6-6 with TRBJ1-2; D unclear. Germline CDR1 MNHNY, CDR2 SVGAGI (reference sequence). This CDR3 region has 12 residues. The germline V and J ends were trimmed by 4 bases and 8 bases, with 11 bases remaining between them. CDR3 residues: CASSSPRGGYTF. The DNA of the CDR3 is TGTGCCAGCAGTTCCCCGAGAGGAGGCTACACCTTC.

V and J are TRBV12-5 and TRBJ2-7, with TRBD1 matching over 8 bases. V shed 2 bases and J 5 bases; nucleotides not matched to a gene: 17. Germline CDR1 is LGHNT and CDR2 is FRNRAP. The CDR3 contains 18 residues. CDR3 DNA: TGTGCTAGTGGTTTGTGGACAGGGTCTCGAGGCGGGAACCACGAGCAGTACTTC. Translating gives CASGLWTGSRGGNHEQYF.

The chain couples TRBV5-4 to TRBJ2-5; possible D gene TRBD1, 5 bases. Deletions cut 4 bases from V and 1 base from J, with 8 bases between. Germline V gives CDR1 SGHNT, CDR2 YYREEE (reference sequence). This CDR3 spans 13 amino acids. The CDR3: CASSGALQETQYF. CDR3 bases: TGTGCCAGCAGCGGGGCTCTCCAAGAGACCCAGTACTTC.

The chain couples TRBV4-2 to TRBJ2-4; D is unclear. Germline loops: CDR1 LGHNA, CDR2 YNFKEQ. CDR3 length: 19 residues. V was trimmed by 0 bases and J by 5 bases, leaving 23 bases between them. CDR3 sequence: CASSQEATQYSLSQNIQYF. The CDR3 region has the DNA TGTGCCAGCAGCCAAGAGGCTACACAGTATTCCTTAAGCCAAAACATTCAGTACTTC.

The chain combines TRBV14 with TRBJ1-6; D ambiguous. Trimming stripped 0 bases from V and 7 bases from J, with 10 bases between. CDR1 and CDR2 from the germline V gene are SGHDN and FVKESK. This CDR3 has 15 amino acids. CDR3 in amino acids: CASSQDAGENSPLHF. The DNA of the CDR3 is TGTGCCAGCAGCCAAGACGCAGGCGAGAATTCACCCCTCCACTTT. Full variable domain (outside the CDR3, taken from reference TRBV14 and TRBJ1-6): EAGVTQFPSHSVIEKGQTVTLRCDPISGHDNLYWYRRVMGKEIKFLLHFVKESKQDESGMPNNRFLAERTGGTYSTLKVQPAELEDSGVYFCASSQDAGENSPLHFGNGTRLTVT.

The CDR3 loop is CASSVAGNTGELFF. The CDR3 coding sequence is TGTGCCAGCAGCGTAGCAGGGAACACCGGGGAGCTGTTTTTT. V is TRBV9 and J is TRBJ2-2; D is ambiguous. V lost 0 bases to trimming and J lost 1 base, with 4 bases between them. This CDR3 region has 14 residues. Germline V lookup: CDR1 SGDLS, CDR2 YYNGEE.

The rearrangement links TRBV10-2 to TRBJ2-2; 13 bases are shared with TRBD2. J lost 4 bases, V lost 8 bases, and 7 bases had no gene match. The germline V gene has CDR1 WSHSY and CDR2 SAAADI. The CDR3 is 16 residues long. This CDR3 reads CASRTSGSIGTGELFF. CDR3 sequence (DNA): TGCGCCAGCCGGACTAGCGGGAGCATTGGCACCGGGGAGCTGTTTTTT.

This sequence joins TRBV14 and TRBJ2-1; 13 bases line up with TRBD2. Looked up from germline, CDR1 is SGHDN and CDR2 is FVKESK. Trimming removed 5 bases from V and 15 bases from J; junction bases left unmatched: 28. The CDR3 has 20 amino acids. The CDR3 DNA sequence: TGTGCCAGCAGCGGACGGACTAGCGGGAGTAAGGGGAGGCTCTATTCCTCGGTGTTCTTC. This gives the protein CASSGRTSGSKGRLYSSVFF.

This chain joins TRBV5-6 and TRBJ1-6, with 8 bases aligning to TRBD1. V dropped 5 bases and J dropped 10; count of bases not matched to a gene: 8. The CDR3 covers 14 residues. Germline V lookup: CDR1 SGHDT, CDR2 YYEEEE. In DNA, the CDR3 is TGTGCCAGCAGTTCTGGACAGGGAAGATCACCCCTCCACTTT. Translated: CASSSGQGRSPLHF.

This clone was detected only a few times. The chain employs TRBV19 and TRBJ1-1; the D is unclear. The CDR3 consists of 13 residues. The V and J ends lost 7 bases and 10 bases respectively, with 19 bases between them. Per germline, CDR1 LNHDA and CDR2 SQIVND (reference sequence). CDR3 bases: TGTGCCAGTACGGCCGTGGGGAGGGCTGGAGCTTTCTTT. Its protein is CASTAVGRAGAFF.